The 19 T cell receptor beta chains reported below all come from one sample, sequenced in a study of blood T cells in healthy people across ages. A second roughly 6 to 11 cycle PCR used barcoded and J-beta primers. MiXCR was run by TCRdb on the 5' RACE reads, yielding one entry per CDR3 protein. The table shows 800,000 to 950,000 distinct CDR3 sequences, with around 36% occurring only once. Sequences were obtained from blood. These TCRs come from a man younger than 35 in good health.

The V gene is TRBV20-1, the J gene TRBJ2-7; 7 nucleotides align to TRBD2. The V and J ends lost 5 bases and 0 bases, in that order; junction bases with no gene match: 4. The CDR3 sequence is 13 residues long. The germline gives CDR1 DFQATT, CDR2 SNEGSKA (reference sequence). The CDR3 DNA reads as TGCAGTGCTTCGCGGGGGACCTCCTACGAGCAGTACTTC. Residues: CSASRGTSYEQYF.

The CDR3 region is CASGASGGDGEQFF. The CDR3 nucleotides are TGTGCCAGTGGGGCTAGCGGGGGGGACGGTGAGCAGTTCTTC. The chain has TRBV12-3 or TRBV12-4 and TRBJ2-1, with 12 nucleotides matching TRBD2. This CDR3 is 14 amino acids long. Losses at the gene ends were 9 bases for V and 9 bases for J; bases not matched to a gene: 9.

This clonotype has a count of ten or more. This chain uses TRBV24-1 with TRBJ2-5; 7 bases are shared with TRBD2. Trimming took 5 bases from V and 4 from J; bases not matched to a gene: 3. Per the germline V gene, CDR1 is KGHDR and CDR2 is SFDVKD. The CDR3 is 13 residues long. CDR3 protein: CATSGGGRETQYF. CDR3 sequence (DNA): TGTGCCACCAGTGGGGGAGGGAGAGAGACCCAGTACTTC.

The chain couples TRBV3-1 to TRBJ1-1; no reliable D call. Germline assignment: CDR1 LGHDT and CDR2 YNNKEL (reference sequence). The CDR3 extends over 14 amino acids. Trimming removed 2 bases at V and 0 bases at J, with 7 bases between. CDR3 sequence reads: CASSQPLLNTEAFF. CDR3 bases: TGTGCCAGCAGCCAACCTCTCCTGAACACTGAAGCTTTCTTT. Using reference TRBV3-1 and TRBJ1-1 for the parts outside the CDR3, the full variable domain is DTAVSQTPKYLVTQMGNDKSIKCEQNLGHDTMYWYKQDSKKFLKIMFSYNNKELIINETVPNRFSPKSPDKAHLNLHINSLELGDSAVYFCASSQPLLNTEAFFGQGTRLTVV.

The V and J genes are TRBV12-3 or TRBV12-4 and TRBJ1-2, with D unresolved. V was cut by 3 bases and J by 3 bases, with 11 bases left in between. This CDR3 contains 14 residues. CDR3 region: CASSLTGMDYGYTF. The CDR3 DNA is TGTGCCAGCAGTTTGACGGGGATGGACTATGGCTACACCTTC.

With respect to this clonotype: A much larger clonotype is one base distant, so this may be a read error. The chain has TRBV4-3 and TRBJ2-1, with D possibly TRBD1 on 5 matching bases. Looked up from germline, CDR1 is LGHNA and CDR2 is YSLEER. This CDR3 is 15 amino acids long. This chain's CDR3 is CAISHQTVPRDEQFF. The CDR3 region has the DNA TGCGCCATCAGCCACCAGACAGTCCCCCGGGATGAGCAGTTCTTC.

The rearrangement joins TRBV4-1 to TRBJ2-4; 7 bases map to TRBD1. The J call may be wrong; the DNA end is better matched by TRBJ2-7. Germline CDR1 is MGHRA and CDR2 is YSYEKL. CDR3 length: 15 amino acids. CDR3: CASSQGRDRLYEQYF. The CDR3 coding sequence is TGCGCCAGCAGCCAAGGTCGGGACAGACTCTACGAGCAGTACTTC.

The rearrangement uses TRBV28 and TRBJ1-5; the match to TRBD1 covers 8 bases. Germline V gene data show CDR1 as MDHEN and CDR2 as SYDVKM. Trimming took 7 bases from V and 0 from J; bases not matched to a gene: 14. This CDR3 contains 18 residues. The CDR3 bases are TGTGCCAGCACCGAGGGGGGACAGGTGATCCTTAGCAATCAGCCCCAGCATTTT. Translating it yields CASTEGGQVILSNQPQHF.

This clonotype was observed many times. The rearrangement joins TRBV12-3 or TRBV12-4 to TRBJ1-6; TRBD1 aligns across 9 bases. This CDR3 has 12 residues. V lost 10 bases and J lost 7; bases outside the gene matches: 2. The CDR3 protein is CATGTGNSPLHF. As DNA, the CDR3 is TGTGCCACCGGGACAGGGAATTCACCCCTCCACTTT.

V and J are TRBV4-1 and TRBJ1-5; no clear D. The length of the CDR3 is 17 residues. Germline V lookup: CDR1 MGHRA, CDR2 YSYEKL. Deletions cut 2 bases from V and 0 bases from J, with 14 bases between. This chain's CDR3 is CASSQPDDILSNQPQHF. The CDR3 nucleotides read TGCGCCAGCAGCCAACCGGACGATATCCTTAGCAATCAGCCCCAGCATTTT.

This chain connects TRBV7-9 to TRBJ2-3, with 12 bases fitting TRBD1. There are 16 residues in the CDR3. V dropped 4 bases and J dropped 6; count of bases not matched to a gene: 8. Germline V gene lookup returns CDR1 SEHNR and CDR2 FQNEAQ (reference sequence). The CDR3 is CASSSRGQGAADTQYF. CDR3 in DNA: TGTGCCAGCAGCTCGCGGGGACAGGGGGCGGCGGATACGCAGTATTTT.

The chain links TRBV5-1 to TRBJ1-4; tentatively, D is TRBD1 (6 bases). The CDR3 sequence is 14 residues long. Per germline, CDR1 SGHRS and CDR2 YFSETQ. V shed 4 bases and J shed 8 bases, with 15 bases lying between them. CDR3 nucleotide sequence: TGCGCCAGCAGCCCCGGTGGTGGGGGCGAAAAACTGTTTTTT. Residues: CASSPGGGGEKLFF.

The sample holds one count of this clonotype. This sequence may be a read error, since a much larger clone differs from it by one base. The chain has TRBV7-2 and TRBJ2-1, with 12 bases lining up with TRBD2. Losses at the gene ends were 5 bases for V and 10 bases for J; bases not matched to a gene: 9. The CDR3 totals 15 residues. Germline V lookup: CDR1 SGHTA, CDR2 FQGNSA. In DNA, the CDR3 is TGTGCCAGCAGCATAGGACTAGCGGGGAGGAAGGAGCAGTTCTTC. Translated: CASSIGLAGRKEQFF.

Ten or more counts support this clonotype. The rearrangement uses TRBV3-1 and TRBJ1-2; D gene uncertain. The V end was cut by 4 bases, the J end by 0 bases, with 12 bases between. Germline-derived CDR1 and CDR2 are LGHDT and YNNKEL (reference sequence). The CDR3 contains 15 residues. The CDR3 DNA is TGTGCCAGCAGCCCTCCCGCTGGGGCTAACTATGGCTACACCTTC. Translated: CASSPPAGANYGYTF.

This chain uses TRBV6-6 with TRBJ2-3; 13 nucleotides match TRBD2. This CDR3 has 16 amino acids. Germline CDR1 reads MNHNY; CDR2 reads SVGAGI (reference sequence). V lost 5 bases and J lost 6; bases outside the gene matches: 8. CDR3 loop: CASSMTSGGILDTQYF. The CDR3 DNA reads as TGTGCCAGCAGTATGACTAGCGGGGGGATACTTGATACGCAGTATTTT.

Only a few counts were recorded for this clonotype. The chain uses TRBV7-8 and TRBJ2-5, with TRBD2 matching 14 bases. Germline V CDR1 and CDR2: SGHVS, FQNEAQ. This CDR3 spans 18 amino acids. V dropped 6 bases and J dropped 4; count of bases not matched to a gene: 13. The CDR3 spells CASRPTSGRALVRETQYF. Here the CDR3 DNA reads TGTGCCAGCAGACCGACTAGCGGGAGGGCCCTCGTTAGAGAGACCCAGTACTTC.

This chain links TRBV28 with TRBJ2-2; a possible D gene is TRBD1 (6 bases). The V end was cut by 4 bases, the J end by 1 base, with 13 bases between. Germline lookup yields CDR1 MDHEN and CDR2 SYDVKM. The CDR3 is 16 residues long. The DNA of the CDR3 is TGTGCCAGCAGTTACAAGATAGGGGGGAACACCGGGGAGCTGTTTTTT. It yields the protein CASSYKIGGNTGELFF.

The chain couples TRBV10-3 to TRBJ2-4; a possible D gene is TRBD2 (5 bases). Germline V lookup: CDR1 ENHRY, CDR2 SYGVKD. V was shortened by 6 bases and J by 13 bases, with 25 bases between the two germline ends. The CDR3 covers 15 residues. The CDR3 sequence is CAIRKGVAPDNEQYF. CDR3 bases: TGTGCCATCAGGAAGGGAGTGGCGCCTGACAATGAGCAGTACTTC.

This clonotype was detected many times. The gene calls are TRBV20-1 and TRBJ1-3; no reliable D call. The CDR3 spans 17 residues. V lost 6 bases and J 0 bases, leaving 21 bases between the germline ends. Germline values: CDR1 DFQATT, CDR2 SNEGSKA (reference sequence). Here the CDR3 reads CSADDSHSRTSGNTIYF. As DNA, the CDR3 is TGCAGTGCCGACGATTCTCACAGTCGAACCTCTGGAAACACCATATATTTT.